This T cell receptor (beta chain) was recovered during a study of response to subunit inactivated influenza vaccine. TCRdb reanalysed the RT-PCR reads using MiXCR and keeps one entry per CDR3 protein. The data hold under 800,000 distinct CDR3 sequences, with around 13% observed a single time. Material: PBMCs from blood, obtained around two weeks before vaccination. The source is a man aged 50-60 years who received an inactivated influenza vaccine.

The CDR3 protein is CSVDFGRGYTF. The CDR3 region has the DNA TGCAGCGTTGATTTCGGCAGGGGTTACACCTTC. The chain uses TRBV29-1 and TRBJ1-2, with a weak D call TRBD1 (6 bases). V lost 3 bases to trimming and J lost 11 bases, with 13 bases between them. The V gene's germline CDR1 is SQVTM and CDR2 ANQGSEA. The CDR3 is 11 residues long.